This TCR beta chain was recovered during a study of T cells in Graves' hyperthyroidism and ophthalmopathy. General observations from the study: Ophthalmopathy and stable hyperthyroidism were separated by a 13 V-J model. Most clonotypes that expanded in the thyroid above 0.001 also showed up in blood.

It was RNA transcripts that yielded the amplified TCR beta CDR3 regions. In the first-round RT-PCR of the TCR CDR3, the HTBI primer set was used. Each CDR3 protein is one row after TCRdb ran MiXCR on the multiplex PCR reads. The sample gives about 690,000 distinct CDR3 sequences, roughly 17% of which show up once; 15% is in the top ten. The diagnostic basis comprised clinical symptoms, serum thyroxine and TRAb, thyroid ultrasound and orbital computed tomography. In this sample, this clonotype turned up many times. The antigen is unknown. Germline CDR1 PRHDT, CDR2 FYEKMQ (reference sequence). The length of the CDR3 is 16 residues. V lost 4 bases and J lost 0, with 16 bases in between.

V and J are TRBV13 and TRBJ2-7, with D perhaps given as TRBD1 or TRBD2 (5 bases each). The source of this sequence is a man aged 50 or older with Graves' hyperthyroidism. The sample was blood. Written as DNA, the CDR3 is TGTGCCAGCAGCTCTGTCCGGGACGGAAGCTCCTACGAGCAGTACTTC. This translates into CASSSVRDGSSYEQYF. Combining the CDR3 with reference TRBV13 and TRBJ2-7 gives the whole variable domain AAGVIQSPRHLIKEKRETATLKCYPIPRHDTVYWYQQGPGQDPQFLISFYEKMQSDKGSIPDRFSAQQFSDYHSELNMSSLELGDSALYFCASSSVRDGSSYEQYFGPGTRLTVT.